This TCR beta chain was sequenced during a study of cytomegalovirus exposure and HLA in healthy donors. Researchers ran the PCR with 60 Vbeta and 13 Jbeta primers. The repertoire was sequenced with immunoSEQ multiplex PCR; TCRdb's copy has only in-frame clones and lacks some. The sample comprises roughly 150,000 clones, roughly 84% of which are singletons, and 2.5% to 3% rests with the top ten. The V gene's germline CDR1 is KGHSH and CDR2 LQKENI. The CDR3 is made up of 12 amino acids. V was cut by 6 bases and J by 0 bases, with 5 bases left in between. This clone came up a few times. This sequence originates from a man aged 30 to 39 in good health and CMV-seropositive. The sample taken for sequencing was PBMCs. The J gene is TRBJ1-1, the V gene TRBV18; no clear D gene. The CDR3 sequence is CASSPMNTEAFF. CDR3 nucleotides: TGTGCCAGCTCCCCCATGAACACTGAAGCTTTCTTT.